These T cell receptor beta chains were read from a single sample in a study of blood T cell repertoires in COVID-19. Profiling relied on immunoSEQ multiplex PCR, and the TCRdb table lists in-frame clones only, not all of them. Of 220,000 or so clones listed, around 87% were seen once; the top ten hold about 3%. Sequencing was done on a sample of PBMCs or T cells enriched from blood (not recorded which). The origin of the receptors is a woman aged 18-30 years in a cohort exposed to, infected with or recovered from COVID-19 (not recorded which). CDR3s include the opening cysteine and the closing phenylalanine or tryptophan. D genes are given only for firm matches. Clone size is given for some rows only: seen once, a few or many times, or a class if the clone is expanded.

j_gene,abundance,len,d_gene,v_gene,CDR3nt,CDR3aa
TRBJ1-1,.,17,.,TRBV4-2,TGTGCCAGCAGCCAAGATCCAATTGGTCGGGAAAACACTGAAGCTTTCTTT,CASSQDPIGRENTEAFF
TRBJ1-2,.,13,TRBD1,TRBV6-5,TGTGCCAGCAGGACAGGGCCTAACTATGGCTACACCTTC,CASRTGPNYGYTF
TRBJ2-1,.,16,.,TRBV24-1,TGTGCCACCAGTGATTTTCGGAGTAGCTCCTACAATGAGCAGTTCTTC,CATSDFRSSSYNEQFF
TRBJ1-1,once,17,.,TRBV5-1,TGCGCCAGCAGCCGATTATTCAGGGGCCCCTTGAACACTGAAGCTTTCTTT,CASSRLFRGPLNTEAFF
TRBJ2-1,once,17,TRBD2,TRBV7-2,TGTGCCAGCAGCTTACGGGCTAGCGGGACTGCCTACAATGAGCAGTTCTTC,CASSLRASGTAYNEQFF
TRBJ1-5,.,16,.,TRBV24-1,TGTGCCACCAGTGATTCGGGCAGGGCAACCAATCAGCCCCAGCATTTT,CATSDSGRATNQPQHF
TRBJ1-4,.,16,TRBD1,TRBV5-8,TGTGCCAACAGACGGAGGGACCGGGAGGGGGCCGAAAAACTGTTTTTT,CANRRRDREGAEKLFF
TRBJ2-2,.,13,TRBD1,TRBV6-5,TGTGCCACCGGGACAGGGCGTAACGGGGAGCTGTTTTTT,CATGTGRNGELFF
TRBJ2-2,.,16,TRBD2,TRBV7-7,TGTGCTAGCAGCCCCGGACTAGCGGGAGGGACCGGGGAGCTGTTTTTT,CASSPGLAGGTGELFF
TRBJ1-2,.,18,.,TRBV9,TGTGCTAGCAGCGTAGATCCGGTACAGTCTACAGCTAACTATGGCTACACCTTC,CASSVDPVQSTANYGYTF
TRBJ1-2,.,14,TRBD1,TRBV24-1,TGTGCCACCAGTGGGGACAGGGCGAATTTTGGCTACACCTTC,CATSGDRANFGYTF
TRBJ2-1,.,15,.,TRBV14,TGTGCCAGCAGCCAAGGTAGACTAGTACGCAATGAGCAGTTCTTC,CASSQGRLVRNEQFF
TRBJ1-2,.,13,.,TRBV19,TGTGCCAGTATTGGCAGTTACATTTTTGGCTACACCTTC,CASIGSYIFGYTF
TRBJ2-1,.,15,.,TRBV5-4,TGTGCCAGCAGCTTGTATACAGGCCTCCTCAATGAGCAGTTCTTC,CASSLYTGLLNEQFF
TRBJ1-1,.,14,.,TRBV7-8,TGTGCCAGCAGCCCAGTAAGGGGAAGCGCTGAAGCTTTCTTT,CASSPVRGSAEAFF
TRBJ2-3,.,13,.,TRBV28,TGTGCCAGCAGCCCTTATCTCACAGATACGCAGTATTTT,CASSPYLTDTQYF
TRBJ1-2,.,15,.,TRBV2,TGTGCCAGCTTAATCCTTCCGGACAAAAAGCTCGGCTACACCTTC,CASLILPDKKLGYTF
TRBJ2-1,.,14,.,TRBV11-1,TGTGCCAGCAGCCCACATTCGGCGGCCAATGAGCAGTTCTTC,CASSPHSAANEQFF
TRBJ2-3,few,16,TRBD2,TRBV5-4,TGTGCCAGCAGCTCCCCGAATAGCGGGTGGACAGATACGCAGTATTTT,CASSSPNSGWTDTQYF
TRBJ2-1,.,14,TRBD2,TRBV29-1,TGCAGCGTTTGTCGGACTAGCGGGAGGAATGAGCAGTTCTTC,CSVCRTSGRNEQFF
TRBJ2-4,.,16,.,TRBV21-1,TGTGCCAGCAGCACCCCCGGGACAGGGGGAAGGGACATTCAGTACTTC,CASSTPGTGGRDIQYF
TRBJ2-3,.,14,TRBD2,TRBV11-1,TGTGCCAGCAGCTTCCGGGGGGGAACAGATACGCAGTATTTT,CASSFRGGTDTQYF
TRBJ2-5,.,17,.,TRBV7-8,TGTGCCAGCAGCTTAGATCAGCGGATAGGCGGGCAAGAGACCCAGTACTTC,CASSLDQRIGGQETQYF
TRBJ1-4,.,13,.,TRBV2,TGTGCCAGCGCGTCCCTAGCTAATGAAAAACTGTTTTTT,CASASLANEKLFF
TRBJ2-2,.,13,.,TRBV7-3,TGTGCCAGCAGCTTCAACAGCCACGGGGAGCTGTTTTTT,CASSFNSHGELFF
TRBJ1-2,.,11,.,TRBV28,TGTGCCAGCAGTACAGGGTTTGGCTACACCTTC,CASSTGFGYTF
TRBJ1-1,.,12,.,TRBV9,TGTGCCAGCAGCGTAAACGGAGGGGAAACTTTCTTT,CASSVNGGETFF
TRBJ1-5,.,12,.,TRBV6-6,TGTGCCAGCAGTTATCCCTCGCAGCCCCAGCATTTT,CASSYPSQPQHF
TRBJ2-1,.,14,.,TRBV19,TGTGCCAGTAGCCCCCTAGGCCCCTACAATGAGCAGTTCTTC,CASSPLGPYNEQFF
TRBJ1-4,.,16,.,TRBV5-1,TGCGCCAGCAGCTTGGCCGGGGGGACCACTAATGAAAAACTGTTTTTT,CASSLAGGTTNEKLFF
TRBJ1-2,.,14,.,TRBV5-1,TGCGCCAGCACCTTCTCGGGAGCTAACTATGGCTACACCTTC,CASTFSGANYGYTF
TRBJ2-5,.,14,TRBD2,TRBV11-3,TGTGCCAGCAGCTCCGGACTAGCGAAAGAGACCCAGTACTTC,CASSSGLAKETQYF
TRBJ2-1,.,15,.,TRBV7-8,TGTGCCAGCAGCTTAACCGCTAGCGAGCATATTGAGCAGTTCTTC,CASSLTASEHIEQFF
TRBJ2-1,.,15,TRBD2,TRBV5-1,TGCGCCAGCAGGACGTTAGCGGGGGACTACAATGAGCAGTTCTTC,CASRTLAGDYNEQFF
TRBJ1-1,once,13,.,TRBV12-3/TRBV12-4,TGTGCCAGCAACCCAGGGTTGAACACTGAAGCTTTCTTT,CASNPGLNTEAFF
TRBJ2-1,.,12,.,TRBV28,TGTGCCAGCAGTTCCCACAAGAATGAGCAGTTCTTC,CASSSHKNEQFF
TRBJ2-7,.,14,.,TRBV2,TGTGCCAGCAGTGACTTGACAGAAATCTACGAGCAGTACTTC,CASSDLTEIYEQYF
TRBJ1-5,.,14,TRBD1,TRBV6-5,TGTGCCAGCCTGACAGGGATTAGCAATCAGCCCCAGCATTTT,CASLTGISNQPQHF
TRBJ1-1,.,16,.,TRBV6-5,TGTGCCAGCAGTTACGGGTCAGGAATTTGGAACACTGAAGCTTTCTTT,CASSYGSGIWNTEAFF
TRBJ1-6,.,16,.,TRBV25-1,TGTGCCAGCAGTGAACAGGAAAGCTCCTATAATTCACCCCTCCACTTT,CASSEQESSYNSPLHF
TRBJ2-7,.,12,.,TRBV9,TGTGCCAGCAGCGCCTCGGGATACGAGCAGTACTTC,CASSASGYEQYF
TRBJ2-3,.,16,.,TRBV6-6,TGTGCCAGTCAAACAGGGGGGGGCGGAGGGGCAGATACGCAGTATTTT,CASQTGGGGGADTQYF
TRBJ2-3,.,15,TRBD1,TRBV5-1,TGCGCCAGCAGCTTGGGACAGGGGCACCCAGATACGCAGTATTTT,CASSLGQGHPDTQYF
TRBJ1-2,.,15,TRBD1,TRBV5-1,TGCGCCAGCAGCCCACAGGGGGTTTATTTCTATGGCTACACCTTC,CASSPQGVYFYGYTF
TRBJ1-4,.,16,.,TRBV9,TGTGCCAGCAGCGTTAGCGGCGGGTCAACTAATGAAAAACTGTTTTTT,CASSVSGGSTNEKLFF
TRBJ1-1,.,14,.,TRBV6-5,TGTGCCAGCAGCCTAACCGGGGGGCAGTCTGAAGCTTTCTTT,CASSLTGGQSEAFF
TRBJ1-2,once,13,.,TRBV6-5,TGTGCCAGCAGTTCCCCAGGGGACTATGGCTACACCTTC,CASSSPGDYGYTF
TRBJ2-1,.,15,TRBD2,TRBV7-8,TGTGCCAGCAGCTCTACCGGGACTACCGACAATGAGCAGTTCTTC,CASSSTGTTDNEQFF
TRBJ1-2,.,15,.,TRBV19,TGTGCCAGTAGTTTCCACAGGGATAATAACTATGGCTACACCTTC,CASSFHRDNNYGYTF
TRBJ2-7,.,15,TRBD1,TRBV6-5,TGTGCCAGCAGTACAACCGGGACAGCGGCCTACGAGCAGTACTTC,CASSTTGTAAYEQYF
TRBJ2-7,few,16,.,TRBV10-3,TGTGCCATCAGTGAGTCCCGACAGTCCAGCTCCTACGAGCAGTACTTC,CAISESRQSSSYEQYF
TRBJ2-2,.,15,.,TRBV7-7,TGTGCTAGCAGCTCTATCAGTCTAGGCACCGGGGAGCTGTTTTTT,CASSSISLGTGELFF
TRBJ1-2,.,14,TRBD1,TRBV5-5,TGTGCCAGCAGCCTCGGACAGGGACGGTATGGCTACACCTTC,CASSLGQGRYGYTF
TRBJ2-7,.,11,.,TRBV28,TGTGCCAGCAGTGCCTACTACGAGCAGTACTTC,CASSAYYEQYF
TRBJ1-1,.,13,.,TRBV27,TGTGCCAGCAGTTTAAACGCCGGCACTGAAGCTTTCTTT,CASSLNAGTEAFF
TRBJ2-5,.,15,TRBD2,TRBV28,TGTGCCAGCAGTCCCTCAGCGGGAGTTCAAGAGACCCAGTACTTC,CASSPSAGVQETQYF
TRBJ2-7,.,13,.,TRBV15,TGTGCCACCAGCAGAGATCAGGCGTACGAGCAGTACTTC,CATSRDQAYEQYF
TRBJ1-2,once,13,.,TRBV28,TGTGCCAGCAGTTTCTGGACAGTATATGGCTACACCTTC,CASSFWTVYGYTF
TRBJ1-4,.,13,.,TRBV28,TGTGCCAGCACGGGGGTACGTGGGGAAAAACTGTTTTTT,CASTGVRGEKLFF
TRBJ1-1,.,15,TRBD1,TRBV7-8,TGTGCCAGCAGCGTTCGGGACAGCGCCGACACTGAAGCTTTCTTT,CASSVRDSADTEAFF